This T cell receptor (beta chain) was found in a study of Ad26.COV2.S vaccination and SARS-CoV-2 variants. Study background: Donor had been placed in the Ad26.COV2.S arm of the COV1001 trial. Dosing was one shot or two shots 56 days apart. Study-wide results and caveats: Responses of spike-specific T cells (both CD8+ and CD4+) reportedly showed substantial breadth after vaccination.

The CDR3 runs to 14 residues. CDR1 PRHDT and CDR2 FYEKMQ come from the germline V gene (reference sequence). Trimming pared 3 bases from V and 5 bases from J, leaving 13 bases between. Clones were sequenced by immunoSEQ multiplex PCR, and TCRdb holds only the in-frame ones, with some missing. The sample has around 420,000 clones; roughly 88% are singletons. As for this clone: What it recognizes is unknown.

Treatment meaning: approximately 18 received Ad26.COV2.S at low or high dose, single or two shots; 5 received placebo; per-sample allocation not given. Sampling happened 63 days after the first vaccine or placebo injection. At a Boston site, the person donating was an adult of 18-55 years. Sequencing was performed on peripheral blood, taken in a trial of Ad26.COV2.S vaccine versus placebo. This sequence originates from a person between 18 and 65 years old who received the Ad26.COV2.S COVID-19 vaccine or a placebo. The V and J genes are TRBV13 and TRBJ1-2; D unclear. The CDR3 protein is CASSFKWADYGYTF. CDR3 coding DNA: TGTGCCAGCAGCTTTAAGTGGGCTGATTATGGCTACACCTTC.